One sample yielded the 32 T cell receptor beta chains listed below, sequenced in a study of T cell repertoires in cytomegalovirus infection. No antigen has been assigned to these receptors. A single record per CDR3 protein comes from TCRdb applying MiXCR to the reads. The data contain some 110,000 distinct CDR3 sequences, 10% of them singletons. Input material: PBMCs, sequenced either directly or after in vitro stimulation (not recorded which). The origin of the receptors is a human donor in good health (CMV status not recorded). Some clones in this sample may be carry-over from other donors' samples.

This clonotype was counted at least ten times. The chain has TRBV28 and TRBJ2-7; 7 bases line up with TRBD2. The junction had 4 bases not matched to a gene; V was cut back by 1 base and J by 7 bases. Germline assignment: CDR1 MDHEN and CDR2 SYDVKM. The CDR3 has 13 residues. In DNA, the CDR3 is TGTGCCAGCAGTTTATCTTGGGGGGGTGAGCAGTACTTC. It is translated as CASSLSWGGEQYF.

The chain recombines TRBV5-6 with TRBJ2-2, with D perhaps matching TRBD1 (5 bases). The CDR3 spans 14 residues. Deletions cut 9 bases from V and 3 bases from J, with 15 bases between. Germline values: CDR1 SGHDT, CDR2 YYEEEE. The CDR3 is CATHRQGDTGELFF. The CDR3 DNA follows: TGTGCCACCCACCGCCAGGGCGACACCGGGGAGCTGTTTTTT. The variable domain in full, completed from reference TRBV5-6 and TRBJ2-2, reads DAGVTQSPTHLIKTRGQQVTLRCSPKSGHDTVSWYQQALGQGPQFIFQYYEEEERQRGNFPDRFSGHQFPNYSSELNVNALLLGDSALYLCATHRQGDTGELFFGEGSRLTVL.

This clonotype was observed many times. J is TRBJ2-7 and V is TRBV11-2; 14 bases match TRBD2. CDR3 length: 16 residues. V shed 5 bases, J shed 6 bases, and the junction held 9 bases outside the gene matches. Looked up from germline, CDR1 is SGHAT and CDR2 is FQNNGV. In DNA, the CDR3 is TGTGCCAGCAGCACCTATGGGACTAGCGGGAGAGGCGAGCAGTACGTC. It translates to CASSTYGTSGRGEQYV.

A few counts support this clonotype. The V gene is TRBV20-1, the J gene TRBJ2-1; D unclear. Germline V gives CDR1 DFQATT, CDR2 SNEGSKA (reference sequence). V lost 6 bases and J 6 bases, leaving 12 bases between the germline ends. This CDR3 spans 12 amino acids. CDR3 amino acids: CSARPVANEQFF. For the CDR3, the DNA is TGCAGTGCAAGGCCCGTGGCCAATGAGCAGTTCTTC.

This clonotype was picked up many times. The V gene is TRBV7-9, the J gene TRBJ2-5, with D possibly being TRBD1 (6 bases). Germline V gene lookup returns CDR1 SEHNR and CDR2 FQNEAQ (reference sequence). The CDR3 length is 18 residues. V gave up 5 bases and J gave up 3 bases, with 25 bases separating them. The CDR3: CASSLPDLVGGSEETQYF. The CDR3 coding sequence is TGTGCCAGCAGCCTCCCCGACCTGGTAGGGGGATCCGAAGAGACCCAGTACTTC.

The rearrangement links TRBV4-2 to TRBJ2-7, with D tentatively TRBD1 or TRBD2 (5 bases each). V gave up 1 base and J gave up 4 bases, with 11 bases separating them. Germline CDR1 reads LGHNA; CDR2 reads YNFKEQ. The CDR3 runs to 14 residues. CDR3 loop: CASSQVGEGYEQYF. In nucleotides, the CDR3 is TGTGCCAGCAGCCAAGTCGGCGAGGGGTACGAGCAGTACTTC.

The V gene is TRBV29-1, the J gene TRBJ2-6; no firm D call. CDR3 length equals 14 residues. V was shortened by 7 bases and J by 1 base, with 11 bases between the two germline ends. Germline loops: CDR1 SQVTM, CDR2 ANQGSEA. The DNA for the CDR3 is TGCAGCGCGACTTCCAGGTCTGGGGCCAACGTCCTGACTTTC. This translates into CSATSRSGANVLTF.

This clonotype was picked up a small number of times. This rearrangement joins TRBV27 to TRBJ2-1; D possibly corresponds to TRBD2 (5 bases). V lost 6 bases and J lost 9, with 12 bases in between. The CDR3 contains 12 residues. Looked up from germline, CDR1 is MNHEY and CDR2 is SMNVEV (reference sequence). In DNA form, the CDR3 reads TGTGCCAGCAGCAACGATCGGGGTGAGCAGTTCTTC. It translates to CASSNDRGEQFF.

This clonotype was seen at least ten times. The chain has TRBV7-2 and TRBJ2-3, with a weak D call TRBD2 (5 bases). CDR1 is SGHTA, CDR2 FQGNSA, per germline. Between the trimmed V and J ends, which lost 1 base and 0 bases, there was a span of 11 bases. The CDR3 is made up of 16 amino acids. Written as DNA, the CDR3 is TGTGCCAGCAGCTTAGGAGCGGAGCCTAGCACAGATACGCAGTATTTT. Translating gives CASSLGAEPSTDTQYF.

The rearrangement joins TRBV7-2 to TRBJ1-1; D not certain. The CDR3 is 15 amino acids. V dropped 0 bases and J dropped 1 base, with 9 bases sitting between them. CDR1 and CDR2 (germline): SGHTA, FQGNSA. The CDR3 reads CASSLAAQQNTEAFF. The CDR3 bases are TGTGCCAGCAGCTTAGCCGCACAACAGAACACTGAAGCTTTCTTT.

By frequency in the sample, this clonotype is medium-sized (0.01 to 0.1%). CDR3 sequence: CASSESSGSFDEQFF. As DNA, the CDR3 is TGTGCCAGCAGTGAATCCAGCGGGAGTTTCGATGAGCAGTTCTTC. This chain joins TRBV6-4 and TRBJ2-1, with TRBD2 matching over 8 bases. Germline V CDR1 and CDR2: MRHNA, SNTAGT. J gave up 8 bases and V 3 bases, and 9 bases lay outside the gene matches. The CDR3 consists of 15 residues.

The sample holds a few counts of this clonotype. The chain links TRBV4-1 to TRBJ2-6, with D possibly being TRBD1 or TRBD2 (5 bases each). Trimming took off 4 bases at V and 4 bases at J, with 17 bases between the two ends. Germline lookup yields CDR1 MGHRA and CDR2 YSYEKL. The CDR3 covers 17 residues. As DNA, the CDR3 is TGCGCCAGCAGCCGCCAAGAAATGGGGACGGGGGCCAACGTCCTGACTTTC. Translation: CASSRQEMGTGANVLTF.

Ten or more counts support this clonotype. V is TRBV12-3 or TRBV12-4 and J is TRBJ2-1; TRBD2 matches 12 bases. The ends lost 2 bases at V and 0 bases at J; junction bases unmatched: 14. This CDR3 has 21 residues. CDR3 sequence (DNA): TGTGCCAGCAGTTTAAGTAGTCGGCTAGCGGGAGGGGGGAGCTCCTACAATGAGCAGTTCTTC. Its translation is CASSLSSRLAGGGSSYNEQFF.

The CDR3 DNA reads TGTGCCAGCAGCTTCATGGGGGCTAGCACAGATACGCAGTATTTT. It yields the protein CASSFMGASTDTQYF. The chain uses TRBV7-2 and TRBJ2-3; TRBD1 is a possible D gene (6 bases). CDR1 SGHTA and CDR2 FQGNSA come from the germline V gene. Trimming removed 3 bases at V and 0 bases at J, with 10 bases between. The CDR3 is 15 residues long.

This clonotype has just one count. The chain carries TRBV24-1 and TRBJ1-5; no reliable D call. The CDR3 loop spans 14 amino acids. V shed 1 base and J shed 5 bases, with 8 bases lying between them. In germline, CDR1 is KGHDR, CDR2 SFDVKD. In DNA, the CDR3 is TGTGCCACCAGTGATTTAACAGCGTATCAGCCCCAGCATTTT. Protein product: CATSDLTAYQPQHF.

The chain combines TRBV11-2 with TRBJ2-2, with D possibly matching TRBD1 (6 bases). The CDR3 loop spans 15 amino acids. V dropped 5 bases and J dropped 2 bases, with 12 bases sitting between them. The germline V gene encodes CDR1 SGHAT and CDR2 FQNNGV. The DNA for the CDR3 is TGTGCCAGCAGCCGAATACAGGGAAACACCGGGGAGCTGTTTTTT. It is translated as CASSRIQGNTGELFF.

This chain connects TRBV7-9 to TRBJ2-6; D possibly corresponds to TRBD1 (5 bases). The CDR3 has 18 amino acids. Germline loops: CDR1 SEHNR, CDR2 FQNEAQ (reference sequence). Trimming took 5 bases from V and 1 from J, leaving 18 bases between them. DNA for the CDR3: TGTGCCAGCAGCCCAAGACAGCATACCCATTCTGGGGCCAACGTCCTGACTTTC. As protein: CASSPRQHTHSGANVLTF. The variable domain in full, completed from reference TRBV7-9 and TRBJ2-6, reads DTGVSQNPRHKITKRGQNVTFRCDPISEHNRLYWYRQTLGQGPEFLTYFQNEAQLEKSRLLSDRFSAERPKGSFSTLEIQRTEQGDSAMYLCASSPRQHTHSGANVLTFGAGSRLTVL.

This chain links TRBV6-6 with TRBJ1-3; D might be TRBD1 (5 bases). This CDR3 contains 14 residues. Trimming pared 7 bases from V and 0 bases from J, leaving 10 bases between. CDR1 and CDR2 (germline): MNHNY, SVGAGI (reference sequence). DNA of the CDR3: TGTGCCAGCAAAACAGGTAGCTCTGGAAACACCATATATTTT. Its protein is CASKTGSSGNTIYF.

The chain combines TRBV7-9 with TRBJ1-1; D uncertain. Germline CDR1 SEHNR, CDR2 FQNEAQ (reference sequence). This CDR3 spans 13 amino acids. V was clipped by 5 bases and J by 2 bases, with 9 bases between them. The CDR3 DNA follows: TGTGCCAGCAGCCGGGTGAGCAACACTGAAGCTTTCTTT. Amino acids: CASSRVSNTEAFF.

The CDR3 coding sequence is TGTGCCAGCAGTACACCTGGACAGGGGAGATACGAGCAGTACTTC. This translates into CASSTPGQGRYEQYF. V is TRBV6-2 or TRBV6-3 and J is TRBJ2-7; 9 bases line up with TRBD1. This CDR3 has 15 residues. Trimming took 5 bases from V and 4 from J; bases not matched to a gene: 9. In germline, CDR1 is MNHEY, CDR2 SVGEGT.

This clonotype was counted a few times. The chain joins TRBV9 to TRBJ2-5; 10 bases fit TRBD2. Looked up from germline, CDR1 is SGDLS and CDR2 is YYNGEE. The CDR3 covers 16 residues. With 0 bases clipped from V and 6 bases from J, the junction kept 8 bases outside the gene matches. Here the CDR3 DNA reads TGTGCCAGCAGCGTAGCAAGCGGGAGGGCCATCCAGACCCAGTACTTC. Translated, it gives CASSVASGRAIQTQYF.

This clonotype was seen ten or more times. The rearrangement uses TRBV19 and TRBJ2-6; 10 bases are shared with TRBD1. The CDR3 is 17 amino acids. Trimming removed 6 bases from V and 0 bases from J; junction bases left unmatched: 5. CDR1 LNHDA and CDR2 SQIVND come from the germline V gene (reference sequence). The CDR3: CASSLRDRGSGANVLTF. The DNA of the CDR3 is TGTGCCAGTAGCCTCCGGGACAGGGGCTCTGGGGCCAACGTCCTGACTTTC.

Ten or more counts support this clonotype. The J gene is TRBJ2-7, the V gene TRBV29-1, with D possibly called TRBD1 or TRBD2 (5 bases each). This CDR3 is built from 15 residues. V was trimmed by 1 base and J by 5 bases, leaving 18 bases between them. CDR1 and CDR2 from the germline V gene are SQVTM and ANQGSEA. The CDR3 coding sequence is TGCAGCGTTGAAGGTCACTCGTTCAGGGACCACGAGCAGTACTTC. Translating gives CSVEGHSFRDHEQYF.

The CDR3 DNA follows: TGTGCCAGTAGTATAGGGGCAGGGGGCGTGGGGGAGAACACTGAAGCTTTCTTT. Residues: CASSIGAGGVGENTEAFF. The V gene is TRBV19, the J gene TRBJ1-1, with TRBD1 matching over 8 bases. CDR1 and CDR2 (germline): LNHDA, SQIVND (reference sequence). The CDR3 is 18 amino acids. The V and J ends lost 1 base and 1 base, in that order; junction bases with no gene match: 11. Drawing the rest from reference TRBV19 and TRBJ1-1, the complete variable domain is DGGITQSPKYLFRKEGQNVTLSCEQNLNHDAMYWYRQDPGQGLRLIYYSQIVNDFQKGDIAEGYSVSREKKESFPLTVTSAQKNPTAFYLCASSIGAGGVGENTEAFFGQGTRLTVV.

V gene TRBV19 combines with J gene TRBJ2-1; a possible D gene is TRBD1 (5 bases). Germline V lookup: CDR1 LNHDA, CDR2 SQIVND (reference sequence). The CDR3 length is 16 residues. The ends were cut back, 3 bases at V and 0 bases at J, with 12 bases in the middle. The CDR3 spells CASSMSRGSSYNEQFF. CDR3 bases: TGTGCCAGTAGTATGTCAAGGGGAAGCTCCTACAATGAGCAGTTCTTC.

The chain employs TRBV7-9 and TRBJ2-1, with 14 bases aligning to TRBD2. CDR1 is SEHNR and CDR2 is FQNEAQ in the germline V gene (reference sequence). This CDR3 is 15 amino acids long. V was pared by 5 bases and J by 10 bases, with 7 bases of the junction left unmatched. The CDR3 region has the DNA TGTGCCAGCAGCCCGGGACTAGCGGGAGTACGCGAGCAGTTCTTC. Encoded protein: CASSPGLAGVREQFF. Based on the CDR3 plus reference TRBV7-9 and TRBJ2-1, the full variable domain is DTGVSQNPRHKITKRGQNVTFRCDPISEHNRLYWYRQTLGQGPEFLTYFQNEAQLEKSRLLSDRFSAERPKGSFSTLEIQRTEQGDSAMYLCASSPGLAGVREQFFGPGTRLTVL.

The chain joins TRBV12-3 or TRBV12-4 to TRBJ2-5; 10 nucleotides line up with TRBD2. V lost 4 bases to trimming and J lost 5 bases; unmatched junction nucleotides: 4. This CDR3 region has 14 residues. CDR3 residues: CASSSLAGAETQYF. As DNA, the CDR3 is TGTGCCAGCAGTTCGCTAGCGGGAGCCGAGACCCAGTACTTC.

This clonotype came up a few times. The chain couples TRBV3-1 to TRBJ1-5, with 8 bases aligning to TRBD1. CDR3 length: 14 amino acids. Germline values: CDR1 LGHDT, CDR2 YNNKEL (reference sequence). Trimming removed 5 bases from V and 7 bases from J; junction bases left unmatched: 7. The CDR3 here is CASSITGGKQPQHF. The CDR3 DNA follows: TGTGCCAGCAGCATCACAGGGGGAAAGCAGCCCCAGCATTTT.

Worth noting for this clonotype: An end of the junction differs from the germline gene, which may be a read error. V is TRBV7-3 and J is TRBJ1-6; D gene ambiguous. CDR1 and CDR2 (germline): SGHTA, FQGTGA. This CDR3 spans 12 amino acids. The CDR3: CASSSNNSPLHF. CDR3 in DNA: TGTGCCAGCAGCTCCAATAATTCACCCCTCCACTTT.

Only a few counts were recorded for this clonotype. The rearrangement joins TRBV19 to TRBJ1-2, with no clear D. The CDR3 consists of 16 residues. The V gene's germline CDR1 is LNHDA and CDR2 SQIVND (reference sequence). V was clipped by 5 bases and J by 0 bases, with 16 bases between them. DNA for the CDR3: TGTGCCAGTAGTTTTCAACGACTTACAGCTAACTATGGCTACACCTTC. It translates to CASSFQRLTANYGYTF.

This clonotype was found many times. The DNA of the CDR3 is TGTGCCAGCAGCTTAGTTGGTCGGTCCTCTGGAAACACCATATATTTT. This encodes CASSLVGRSSGNTIYF. The chain carries TRBV7-8 and TRBJ1-3; D not certain. The germline V gene has CDR1 SGHVS and CDR2 FQNEAQ. V lost 1 base to trimming and J lost 0 bases, with 10 bases between them. The CDR3 covers 16 residues.

This clonotype was detected only a few times. V is TRBV29-1 and J is TRBJ2-3; no reliable D call. Trimming stripped 0 bases from V and 2 bases from J, with 12 bases between. The CDR3 loop spans 15 amino acids. Per germline, CDR1 SQVTM and CDR2 ANQGSEA. The CDR3 DNA follows: TGCAGCGTTGAAGATTGGGGTACCGCCACAGATACGCAGTATTTT. This translates into CSVEDWGTATDTQYF.